The 16 T cell receptor beta chains below all came from one sample that was sequenced in a study of T cells in women clearing cervical HPV infection (dated by TCRdb to 2017 to 2018). The protocol used for the library was the immunoSEQ multiplex PCR assay. TCRdb stores this immuneACCESS table with in-frame sequences only. Part of the clones is absent; in the studies checked, under half of the shortfall reflects unresolved V genes, and no reason is known for the rest. The sample's table covers more than 20,000 clones. The leading ten clones occupy roughly 5.3% of the sample. The sample consisted of blood buffy coat. These receptors came from a woman between 18 and 69 years old with a cervical HPV16 infection that either progressed to CIN3+ or cleared (not recorded which).

As concerns this clone: The CDR3 extends 3 residues past the end of the read, so its final part is completed from the germline J gene. The chain recombines TRBV20-1 with TRBJ1-2, with TRBD1 matching over 7 bases. V shed 6 bases and J 2 bases; nucleotides not matched to a gene: 9. CDR1 is DFQATT, CDR2 SNEGSKA, per germline (reference sequence). This CDR3 spans 14 amino acids. The CDR3 DNA, read in part, is TGCAGTGCCACGGGGGCAGGGGGAAACTATGGC. Encoded protein: CSATGAGGNYG. The CDR3 in its entirety is CSATGAGGNYGYTF.

Details on this clone: The CDR3 is cut off 3 residues early in the read; its end comes from the germline J gene. The chain combines TRBV19 with TRBJ2-7, with D uncertain. The CDR3 consists of 13 residues. Germline V lookup: CDR1 LNHDA, CDR2 SQIVND (reference sequence). Between the trimmed V and J ends, which lost 6 bases and 5 bases, there was a span of 14 bases. CDR3 residues: CASRRSEYDEQYF. The sequenced part of the CDR3 DNA is TGTGCCAGTAGGCGATCCGAGTACGACGAG.

As to this clone: Read coverage stops 3 residues before the CDR3 terminus; the germline J gene supplies the remainder. The chain combines TRBV5-5 with TRBJ2-4; 9 bases align to TRBD1. Germline lookup yields CDR1 SGHKS and CDR2 YYEKEE (reference sequence). CDR3 length: 15 amino acids. The sequenced CDR3 bases are TGTGCCAGCAGCGCGAGACAGGGGGAGGACTATGGT. It codes for CASSARQGEDYG. The full CDR3 reads CASSARQGEDYGQYF.

On this clone itself: The observed sequence ends 3 residues before the CDR3 terminus, with the missing tail filled in from the germline J gene. The chain combines TRBV11-2 with TRBJ2-3; D not resolved. The ends were cut back, 3 bases at V and 0 bases at J, with 7 bases in the middle. The CDR3 sequence is 14 residues long. CDR1 and CDR2 from the germline V gene are SGHAT and FQNNGV. The sequenced part of the CDR3 DNA is TGTGCCAGCAGCTTTGGCGGAAGCACAGATACG. Protein sequence: CASSFGGSTDT. The entire CDR3 reads CASSFGGSTDTQYF.

Points on this clone: The DNA ends 3 residues before the CDR3 does, and the rest of the CDR3 is filled in from the germline J gene. The rearrangement uses TRBV7-3 and TRBJ2-7, with TRBD1 matching 7 bases. The length of the CDR3 is 14 residues. CDR1 is SGHTA and CDR2 is FQGTGA in the germline V gene. The trim removed 4 bases at V and 2 bases at J, leaving 5 bases unmatched. The CDR3 loop is CASSSGQAPYEQYF. The CDR3 bases that were read are TGTGCCAGCAGCTCCGGACAGGCCCCCTACGAG.

On this clone itself: The missing CDR3 end, 3 residues past where the read stops, is filled in from the germline J gene. The V and J genes are TRBV20-1 and TRBJ1-2; D perhaps matches TRBD1 (5 bases). Germline CDR1 DFQATT, CDR2 SNEGSKA (reference sequence). V shed 6 bases and J shed 3 bases, with 11 bases lying between them. The CDR3 has 12 residues. The CDR3 sequence is CSAPRGDYGYTF. The part of the CDR3 DNA that was read is TGCAGTGCCCCACGGGGGGACTATGGC.

With respect to this clone: The sequenced fragment ends 3 residues before the CDR3 boundary, so the rest is inferred from the germline J gene. V is TRBV30 and J is TRBJ2-2; tentative D call: TRBD1 (5 bases). The CDR3 extends over 15 amino acids. Germline V lookup: CDR1 GTSNPN, CDR2 SVGIG (reference sequence). This chain's CDR3 is CAWSVRMIRGTPLFF. CDR3 DNA (partial): TGTGCCTGGAGTGTCCGGATGATTAGGGGAACACCG.

To note about this clone: The CDR3 end lies 3 residues beyond the end of the read and is filled in from the germline J gene. The rearrangement links TRBV7-8 to TRBJ2-2, with D tentatively TRBD1 (6 bases). Trimming took off 5 bases at V and 3 bases at J, with 16 bases between the two ends. CDR3 size: 16 residues. The germline V gene encodes CDR1 SGHVS and CDR2 FQNEAQ. The CDR3: CASSLHRQAYTGELFF. The sequenced part of the CDR3 DNA is TGTGCCAGCAGCCTCCATAGACAGGCGTACACCGGGGAG.

This clone is classed as medium-sized (0.01 to 0.1%) by frequency. Read coverage stops 3 residues before the CDR3 terminus; the germline J gene supplies the remainder. The chain is built from TRBV19 and TRBJ2-3, with a tentative D call TRBD2 (6 bases). The V and J ends lost 3 bases and 2 bases respectively, with 9 bases between them. The CDR3 runs 14 residues. In germline, CDR1 is LNHDA, CDR2 SQIVND (reference sequence). The CDR3 sequence: CASSIRGSTDTQYF. The sequenced CDR3 bases are TGTGCCAGTAGTATTCGGGGGTCCACAGATACG.

Points on this clone: The read falls 3 residues short of the CDR3 end, and the missing part is taken from the germline J gene. This sequence joins TRBV19 and TRBJ1-2; 12 positions match TRBD1. The germline CDR1 and CDR2 sequences are LNHDA and SQIVND (reference sequence). Trimming removed 5 bases from V and 4 bases from J; junction bases left unmatched: 5. The CDR3 sequence is 15 residues long. The sequenced CDR3 bases are TGTGCCAGTAGTGCAGGGACAGGGGGCGGCTATGGC. Protein: CASSAGTGGGYG. The entire CDR3 is CASSAGTGGGYGYTF.

Details on this clone: The DNA ends 3 residues before the CDR3 does, and the rest of the CDR3 is filled in from the germline J gene. V and J are TRBV7-9 and TRBJ2-5; the D call may be TRBD1 or TRBD2 (5 bases each). The CDR3 length is 13 residues. The V gene lost 4 bases and the J gene lost 1 base, with 7 bases spanning the gap. Germline loops: CDR1 SEHNR, CDR2 FQNEAQ (reference sequence). The CDR3 loop is CASSSRGQETQYF. The sequenced part of the CDR3 DNA is TGTGCCAGCAGCTCGAGGGGCCAAGAGACC.

CDR3 amino acids: CASSQRSGSFNEQFF. CDR3 bases read: TGTGCCAGCAGTCAGCGCAGCGGGAGCTTCAATGAG. This chain joins TRBV7-3 and TRBJ2-1; TRBD2 matches at 8 bases. The CDR3 end is not reached by the read, which stops 3 residues before it; the germline J gene fills it in. Germline lookup yields CDR1 SGHTA and CDR2 FQGTGA. The CDR3 has 15 amino acids. Germline trimming cut 6 bases from V and 6 bases from J; bases unmatched to any gene: 10.

Comment on this clone: The read gets to within 3 residues of the CDR3 end, and the germline J gene fills in the rest. The genes are TRBV5-1 and TRBJ2-7; D not certain. Germline-derived CDR1 and CDR2 are SGHRS and YFSETQ. V was pared by 5 bases and J by 3 bases, with 12 bases between. CDR3 length equals 13 residues. This chain's CDR3 is CASRRVEVYEQYF. The sequenced CDR3 bases are TGCGCCAGCAGACGGGTAGAGGTCTACGAG.

Comment on this clone: The CDR3 goes on 3 residues after the read ends, and that part is filled in from the germline J gene. V and J are TRBV19 and TRBJ2-7, with TRBD1 as a possible D gene (5 bases). Germline CDR1 and CDR2: LNHDA and SQIVND (reference sequence). This CDR3 has 15 amino acids. Trimming stripped 1 base from V and 5 bases from J, with 15 bases between. The CDR3 loop is CASSIVAGSADEQYF. The covered CDR3 bases are TGTGCCAGTAGTATAGTCGCAGGGTCGGCGGACGAG.

A word on this clone: Read sequence stops 3 residues before the CDR3 end, and the germline J gene provides the missing end. This chain links TRBV6-1 with TRBJ1-2; D is undetermined. Germline lookup yields CDR1 MNHNS and CDR2 SASEGT. The CDR3 loop spans 13 amino acids. This CDR3 reads CASSDLSSYDYTF. CDR3 bases read: TGTGCCAGCAGTGACTTGAGCTCCTACGAC.

In the case of this clone: The read ends 3 residues before the CDR3 terminus; that terminus is restored from the germline J gene. The genes are TRBV7-9 and TRBJ2-1; D uncertain. The germline gives CDR1 SEHNR, CDR2 FQNEAQ (reference sequence). Trimming stripped 2 bases from V and 4 bases from J, with 9 bases between. The CDR3 has 14 residues. The CDR3 bases that were read are TGTGCCAGCAGCTTATTATCGTTGTACAATGAG. It is translated as CASSLLSLYNE. The entire CDR3 reads CASSLLSLYNEQFF.